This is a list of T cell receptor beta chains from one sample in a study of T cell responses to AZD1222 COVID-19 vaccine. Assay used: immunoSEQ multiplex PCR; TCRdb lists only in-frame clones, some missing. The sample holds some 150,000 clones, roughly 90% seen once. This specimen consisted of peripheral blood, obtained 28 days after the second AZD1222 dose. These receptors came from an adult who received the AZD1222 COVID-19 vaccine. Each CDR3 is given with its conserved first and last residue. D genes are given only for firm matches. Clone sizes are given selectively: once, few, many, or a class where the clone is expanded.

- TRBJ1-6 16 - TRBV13 CASSPPNGPTHSPLHF TGTGCCAGCAGCCCTCCCAACGGACCGACGCATTCACCCCTCCACTTT
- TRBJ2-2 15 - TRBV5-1 CASSLTGYSTGELFF TGCGCCAGCAGCTTGACAGGTTACTCGACCGGGGAGCTGTTTTTT
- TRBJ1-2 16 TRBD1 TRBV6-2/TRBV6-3 CASSKLALQGAAGHTF TGTGCCAGCAGTAAGCTCGCTTTACAGGGGGCGGCTGGCCACACCTTC
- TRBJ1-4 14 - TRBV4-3 CASSQSQVPGKLFF TGCGCCAGCAGCCAATCTCAGGTCCCGGGAAAACTGTTTTTT
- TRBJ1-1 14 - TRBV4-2 CASSQDSGRSEAFF TGTGCCAGCAGCCAAGATAGTGGCAGGAGTGAAGCTTTCTTT
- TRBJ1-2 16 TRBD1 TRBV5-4 CASSLAGTGGLSGYTF TGTGCCAGCAGCTTGGCGGGGACAGGGGGCTTAAGTGGCTACACCTTC
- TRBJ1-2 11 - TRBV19 CASRSTYGYTF TGTGCCAGTAGGTCAACCTATGGCTACACCTTC
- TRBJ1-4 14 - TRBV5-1 CASRLDPTNEKLFF TGCGCCAGCAGATTAGACCCAACTAATGAAAAACTGTTTTTT
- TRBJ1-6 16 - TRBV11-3 CASSLRPPDSGSPLHF TGTGCCAGCAGCCTTCGTCCCCCCGATAGTGGTTCACCCCTCCACTTT
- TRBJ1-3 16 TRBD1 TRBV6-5 CASSYSTGSSGNTIYF TGTGCCAGCAGTTACTCGACAGGGAGCTCTGGAAACACCATATATTTT
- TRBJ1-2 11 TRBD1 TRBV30 CAWRDRGPWTF TGTGCCTGGAGAGACAGGGGGCCCTGGACCTTC
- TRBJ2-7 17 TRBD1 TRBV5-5 CASSPQEIRQGLDEQYF TGTGCCAGCAGCCCTCAAGAGATAAGACAGGGGCTGGATGAGCAGTACTTC
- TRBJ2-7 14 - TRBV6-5 CASSLWGSSYEQYF TGTGCCAGCAGTCTTTGGGGCAGCTCCTACGAGCAGTACTTC
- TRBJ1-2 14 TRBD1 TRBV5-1 CASSLGGTDIGYTF TGCGCCAGCAGCTTGGGCGGGACAGACATTGGCTACACCTTC
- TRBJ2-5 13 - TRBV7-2 CASSFLGLETQYF TGTGCCAGCAGCTTTCTGGGGTTGGAGACCCAGTACTTC
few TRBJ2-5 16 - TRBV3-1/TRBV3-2 CASSYSHSAAQETQYF TGTGCCAGCAGCTACTCCCATTCTGCAGCCCAAGAGACCCAGTACTTC
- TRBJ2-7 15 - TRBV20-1 CSASFRGRGSYEQYF TGCAGTGCTAGTTTTCGTGGTAGGGGCTCCTACGAGCAGTACTTC
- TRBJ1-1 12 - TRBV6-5 CATSIVGTEAFF TGTGCCACCTCGATCGTCGGCACTGAAGCTTTCTTT
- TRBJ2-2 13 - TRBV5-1 CASSAEVGGELFF TGCGCCAGCAGCGCGGAGGTGGGCGGGGAGCTGTTTTTT
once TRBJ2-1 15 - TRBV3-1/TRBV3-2 CASSQGRGGYNEQFF TGTGCCAGCAGCCAAGGCCGGGGAGGATACAATGAGCAGTTCTTC
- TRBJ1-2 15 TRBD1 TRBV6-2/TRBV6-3 CASSTRDRGSYGYTF TGTGCCAGCAGTACCCGGGACAGGGGTTCCTATGGCTACACCTTC
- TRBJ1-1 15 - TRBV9 CASSHRTAMNTEAFF TGTGCCAGCAGCCATCGGACAGCTATGAACACTGAAGCTTTCTTT
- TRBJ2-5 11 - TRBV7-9 CASSYRETQYF TGTGCCAGCAGCTACCGAGAGACCCAGTACTTC
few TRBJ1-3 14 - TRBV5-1 CASTLGGRGNTIYF TGCGCCAGCACCCTAGGAGGGCGCGGAAACACCATATATTTT
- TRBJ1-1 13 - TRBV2 CASSEEGNTEAFF TGTGCCAGCAGTGAGGAGGGGAACACTGAAGCTTTCTTT
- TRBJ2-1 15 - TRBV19 CASRLGGAAGNEQFF TGTGCCAGTAGACTGGGCGGGGCCGCGGGGAATGAGCAGTTCTTC
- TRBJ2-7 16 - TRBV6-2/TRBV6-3 CASSYSPRDTSYEQYF TGTGCCAGCAGTTACTCGCCCCGGGACACCTCCTACGAGCAGTACTTC
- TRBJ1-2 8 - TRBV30 CGAGGYTF TGTGGTGCGGGTGGCTACACCTTC
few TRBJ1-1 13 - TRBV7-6 CASSMSYVAEAFF TGTGCCAGCAGCATGTCGTACGTCGCTGAAGCTTTCTTT
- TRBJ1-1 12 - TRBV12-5 CASAVGRTEAFF TGTGCTAGTGCCGTGGGTAGAACTGAAGCTTTCTTT
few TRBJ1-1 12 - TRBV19 CASSKRQHEAFF TGTGCCAGTAGTAAACGACAGCATGAAGCTTTCTTT
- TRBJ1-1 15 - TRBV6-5 CASSQRPTVNTEAFF TGTGCCAGCAGCCAAAGGCCAACAGTGAACACTGAAGCTTTCTTT
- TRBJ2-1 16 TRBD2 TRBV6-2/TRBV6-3 CASSNQLAAWDNEQFF TGTGCCAGCAGTAACCAACTAGCGGCGTGGGACAATGAGCAGTTCTTC